The following is a TCR beta chain sequence with its context. The antigen is unknown. At the deep level, the assay was run. Sequencing was performed with immunoSEQ multiplex PCR; in TCRdb, only in-frame clones are kept and a portion is missing. The repertoire holds 560,000 or so clones, with approximately 96% as singletons. Trimming pared 1 base from V and 0 bases from J, leaving 7 bases between. The CDR3 has 15 residues. Germline V lookup: CDR1 LNHNV, CDR2 YYDKDF (reference sequence). The data are from a study of shared clonotypes between healthy human individuals. General observations from the study: Only blood underwent sampling, and tissue repertoires likely differ. Depth was large, yet rarefaction showed that sorted-subset sequencing was incomplete.

Naive CD8 cells, CD45RO-negative and positively selected for CCR7, excluded terminally differentiated effector memory CD45RA+ cells. Adults of Caucasian background living in Nashville, Tennessee made up all donors. This clonotype was obtained from a woman in her 30s in good health. The chain uses TRBV15 and TRBJ2-1; D ambiguous. The sequenced sample was naive CD8+ T cells sorted from blood. The CDR3 region has the DNA TGTGCCACCAGCAGAGCGTCGTACTCCTACAATGAGCAGTTCTTC. Protein sequence: CATSRASYSYNEQFF.